The source of this T cell receptor (beta chain) is a study of cytomegalovirus exposure and HLA in healthy donors. Study conclusions and caveats: Follow-up analysis seemed to connect common viral pathogens with several of the most significant clusters identified.

To note about this clone: The antigen remains undetermined.

60 Vbeta and 13 Jbeta primers were used in PCR. TCRdb keeps only in-frame clones here, not all; method: immunoSEQ multiplex PCR. This table has approximately 120,000 clones, over 70% appearing once. The source is a woman in her fifties or sixties in good health and CMV-seropositive. What was sequenced was PBMCs.

The CDR3 here is CASKGEGEKLFF. As DNA, the CDR3 is TGTGCCAGCAAGGGGGAGGGCGAAAAACTGTTTTTT. The chain carries TRBV2 and TRBJ1-4; TRBD1 is a possible D gene (6 bases). Trimming pared 7 bases from V and 8 bases from J, leaving 11 bases between. The CDR3 length is 12 residues. CDR1 and CDR2 from the germline V gene are SNHLY and FYNNEI.